The clone carrying this T cell receptor (beta chain) appeared a few times. Its specificity is unknown. The source of the sample is a study of T cell repertoires in cytomegalovirus infection. Whole-study context: The public TCR beta signatures pointed to both CMV infection and matching HLA type. Study outcomes and limitations: Cumulated frequencies of public TCR beta families served to identify carriers of CMV plus the relevant HLA. CMV-specific TCR beta clonotypes restricted by HLA-C dominated the ex vivo response.

V trimming: 7 bases; J trimming: 3 bases; junction bases outside the gene matches: 10. Germline CDR1 and CDR2: ENHRY and SYGVKD. The CDR3 is made up of 15 amino acids. Each CDR3 protein gets one entry after TCRdb re-called the reads with MiXCR. The sample has just over 300,000 distinct CDR3 sequences; roughly 15% are singletons. The receptor comes from a human donor in good health (CMV status not recorded). Some clones in this sample may be carry-over from other donors' samples. Source material: PBMCs. This chain links TRBV10-3 with TRBJ2-7, with 9 bases aligning to TRBD2. This CDR3 reads CAIKSGAGGLYEQYF. CDR3 sequence (DNA): TGTGCCATCAAGTCCGGGGCGGGGGGGCTCTACGAGCAGTACTTC.